This passage covers 22 T cell receptor beta chains from one sample sequenced in a study of OX40 agonist ivuxolimab in advanced cancers. Produced via immunoSEQ multiplex PCR; TCRdb's table is partial and in-frame only. Of over 55,000 clones listed, 84% are singletons. The specimen was CD4+ or CD8+ T cells sorted from blood, collected in a trial of the OX40 agonist ivuxolimab. The receptors were gathered from an adult with an advanced solid tumor such as melanoma, head and neck, liver or kidney cancer.

The chain has TRBV5-1 and TRBJ2-7; 8 positions match TRBD2. J gave up 7 bases and V 0 bases, and 9 bases lay outside the gene matches. CDR3 length equals 15 residues. Germline V gene lookup returns CDR1 SGHRS and CDR2 YFSETQ. In nucleotides, the CDR3 is TGCGCCAGCAGCTTGGATCCTAGCGGGTCGCAAGAGCAGTACTTC. Translating gives CASSLDPSGSQEQYF.

This clone was recorded only once. The chain links TRBV5-4 to TRBJ2-1, with D perhaps matching TRBD2 (5 bases). V lost 0 bases and J lost 5, with 9 bases in between. Looked up from germline, CDR1 is SGHNT and CDR2 is YYREEE (reference sequence). CDR3 length: 14 residues. The CDR3 DNA reads as TGTGCCAGCAGCTTGGCCGGGATTCACAATGAGCAGTTCTTC. This encodes CASSLAGIHNEQFF.

The chain couples TRBV9 to TRBJ1-1; D is perhaps TRBD1 (5 bases). V was pared by 3 bases and J by 0 bases, with 15 bases between. From germline, CDR1 is SGDLS and CDR2 YYNGEE. The CDR3 has 16 residues. For the CDR3, the DNA is TGTGCCAGCAGCGCCCCTAGGGGTGACCTGAACACTGAAGCTTTCTTT. The encoded protein is CASSAPRGDLNTEAFF.

The V and J genes are TRBV7-2 and TRBJ2-2; D call uncertain. This CDR3 is built from 14 residues. Trimming took off 3 bases at V and 0 bases at J, with 5 bases between the two ends. Per the germline V gene, CDR1 is SGHTA and CDR2 is FQGNSA. The CDR3 DNA sequence: TGTGCCAGCAGCTTTTTCCCGAACACCGGGGAGCTGTTTTTT. This sequence encodes CASSFFPNTGELFF.

This chain joins TRBV2 and TRBJ2-1; 12 positions match TRBD2. The CDR3 consists of 15 residues. V shed 8 bases, J shed 9 bases, and the junction held 11 bases outside the gene matches. Germline CDR1 and CDR2: SNHLY and FYNNEI. CDR3 DNA: TGTGCCAGCTCAGCGGGACTAGCGGGCTCTTTTGAGCAGTTCTTC. Translating it yields CASSAGLAGSFEQFF.

The chain uses TRBV19 and TRBJ2-6; TRBD2 is a possible D gene (6 bases). With 1 base removed from V and 4 bases from J, the gap between germline ends came to 17 bases. Germline V lookup: CDR1 LNHDA, CDR2 SQIVND (reference sequence). There are 18 residues in the CDR3. The CDR3 region is CASSIGWRGRSGANVLTF. DNA for the CDR3: TGTGCCAGTAGTATAGGTTGGCGGGGCAGGTCCGGGGCCAACGTCCTGACTTTC. The variable domain in full, with the rest retrieved from reference TRBV19 and TRBJ2-6, is DGGITQSPKYLFRKEGQNVTLSCEQNLNHDAMYWYRQDPGQGLRLIYYSQIVNDFQKGDIAEGYSVSREKKESFPLTVTSAQKNPTAFYLCASSIGWRGRSGANVLTFGAGSRLTVL.

The chain recombines TRBV4-3 with TRBJ1-2; tentatively, D is TRBD1 (5 bases). V lost 0 bases and J lost 2, with 10 bases in between. This CDR3 spans 15 amino acids. Germline V lookup: CDR1 LGHNA, CDR2 YSLEER. The chain's CDR3 is CASSQDPRGNYGYTF. Here the CDR3 DNA reads TGCGCCAGCAGCCAAGATCCAAGGGGAAACTATGGCTACACCTTC.

The chain joins TRBV4-2 to TRBJ2-7; TRBD2 matches at 9 bases. Trimming removed 1 base from V and 4 bases from J; junction bases left unmatched: 5. CDR3 length: 15 amino acids. Germline values: CDR1 LGHNA, CDR2 YNFKEQ. The CDR3 coding sequence is TGTGCCAGCAGCCAAGTTCGAGCGGGAGGTTACGAGCAGTACTTC. Protein sequence: CASSQVRAGGYEQYF.

V is TRBV10-3 and J is TRBJ2-7; weak D call: TRBD1 (6 bases). In germline, CDR1 is ENHRY, CDR2 SYGVKD. The CDR3 is made up of 13 amino acids. Trimming stripped 8 bases from V and 4 bases from J, with 15 bases between. CDR3 residues: CAISGDVKYEQYF. The CDR3 DNA reads as TGTGCCATCTCAGGGGATGTGAAGTACGAGCAGTACTTC.

The rearrangement links TRBV7-2 to TRBJ2-7, with 13 bases aligning to TRBD2. The CDR3 is made up of 15 amino acids. V lost 4 bases to trimming and J lost 3 bases; unmatched junction nucleotides: 3. Per the germline V gene, CDR1 is SGHTA and CDR2 is FQGNSA. The chain's CDR3 is CASSSRTSGSYEQYF. The CDR3 nucleotides read TGTGCCAGCAGCTCGAGGACTAGCGGGAGCTACGAGCAGTACTTC.

V gene TRBV19 combines with J gene TRBJ2-3; 8 bases are a match to TRBD1. Germline V gene lookup returns CDR1 LNHDA and CDR2 SQIVND (reference sequence). This CDR3 contains 16 residues. V dropped 1 base and J dropped 6; count of bases not matched to a gene: 9. The CDR3: CASSIASAGGRDTQYF. The DNA for the CDR3 is TGTGCCAGTAGTATAGCTTCGGCAGGGGGCAGGGATACGCAGTATTTT. The full variable domain, its missing parts supplied by reference TRBV19 and TRBJ2-3, is DGGITQSPKYLFRKEGQNVTLSCEQNLNHDAMYWYRQDPGQGLRLIYYSQIVNDFQKGDIAEGYSVSREKKESFPLTVTSAQKNPTAFYLCASSIASAGGRDTQYFGPGTRLTVL.

The chain joins TRBV28 to TRBJ1-5; D is unclear. Germline V lookup: CDR1 MDHEN, CDR2 SYDVKM. With 3 bases removed from V and 4 bases from J, the gap between germline ends came to 13 bases. CDR3 size: 15 residues. The CDR3 here is CASSFYRGANQPQHF. The CDR3 DNA is TGTGCCAGCAGTTTTTACCGCGGCGCTAATCAGCCCCAGCATTTT.

The chain employs TRBV7-3 and TRBJ1-6, with D unclear. Germline CDR1 reads SGHTA; CDR2 reads FQGTGA. V lost 5 bases and J lost 1, with 9 bases in between. The CDR3 is 15 residues long. The CDR3 loop is CASSLKRSYNSPLHF. The DNA of the CDR3 is TGTGCCAGCAGCCTCAAGAGGTCCTATAATTCACCCCTCCACTTT. Full variable domain (outside the CDR3, taken from reference TRBV7-3 and TRBJ1-6): GAGVSQTPSNKVTEKGKYVELRCDPISGHTALYWYRQSLGQGPEFLIYFQGTGAADDSGLPNDRFFAVRPEGSVSTLKIQRTERGDSAVYLCASSLKRSYNSPLHFGNGTRLTVT.

V and J are TRBV4-3 and TRBJ2-3; 10 positions agree with TRBD2. With 1 base clipped from V and 4 bases from J, the junction kept 5 bases outside the gene matches. This CDR3 spans 16 amino acids. Germline-derived CDR1 and CDR2 are LGHNA and YSLEER. In DNA, the CDR3 is TGCGCCAGCAGCCAAGGTAGCCTAGCGGGAGCAGATACGCAGTATTTT. It codes for CASSQGSLAGADTQYF.

This chain uses TRBV11-2 with TRBJ2-5; tentatively, D is TRBD1 (5 bases). Germline V lookup: CDR1 SGHAT, CDR2 FQNNGV. V was clipped by 1 base and J by 4 bases, with 10 bases between them. This CDR3 has 14 residues. In DNA form, the CDR3 reads TGTGCCAGCAGCTTAGGACCAGACAGAGAGACCCAGTACTTC. This translates into CASSLGPDRETQYF.

The V call is TRBV25-1, the J call TRBJ2-1; a possible D gene is TRBD1 (6 bases). The CDR3 loop spans 13 amino acids. Looked up from germline, CDR1 is MGHDK and CDR2 is SYGVNS. Trimming shortened V by 4 bases and J by 9 bases, and 13 bases separated the two germline ends. The CDR3 sequence: CASSGRGSGEQFF. The DNA for the CDR3 is TGTGCCAGCAGTGGCAGGGGATCAGGTGAGCAGTTCTTC.

This clone appeared once. The CDR3 sequence is CASKGDLSYNEQFF. DNA for the CDR3: TGCGCCAGTAAGGGTGACTTATCCTACAATGAGCAGTTCTTC. J is TRBJ2-1 and V is TRBV10-2; D gene unclear. Per the germline V gene, CDR1 is WSHSY and CDR2 is SAAADI. The CDR3 has 14 residues. Trimming removed 9 bases at V and 1 base at J, with 13 bases between.

The V gene is TRBV6-5, the J gene TRBJ1-2; no clear D. This CDR3 spans 14 amino acids. The germline CDR1 and CDR2 sequences are MNHEY and SVGAGI. The V end lost 5 bases, the J end lost 2 bases, and 12 bases lay between the germline ends. The CDR3 nucleotides read TGTGCCAGCAGTGGCCCCGGTTCCAACTATGGCTACACCTTC. Translating gives CASSGPGSNYGYTF.

V usage is TRBV7-2 and J usage is TRBJ2-3, with D perhaps being TRBD1 or TRBD2 (5 bases each). The V and J ends lost 5 bases and 5 bases respectively, with 29 bases between them. Germline V gene sequence: CDR1 SGHTA, CDR2 FQGNSA. The CDR3 is 19 residues long. CDR3 residues: CASSQLPVRTRFGGDTQYF. DNA for the CDR3: TGTGCCAGCAGCCAACTACCGGTCAGGACGCGATTTGGGGGAGATACGCAGTATTTT.

The chain uses TRBV2 and TRBJ2-7; 9 bases match TRBD2. Germline V gives CDR1 SNHLY, CDR2 FYNNEI. CDR3 length: 13 residues. With V trimmed by 7 bases and J by 6 bases, 7 bases remained unmatched. This chain's CDR3 is CASKGGRAPEQYF. The CDR3, as DNA: TGTGCCAGCAAGGGCGGGAGGGCCCCCGAGCAGTACTTC.

The genes are TRBV13 and TRBJ2-1; D could derive from TRBD1 or TRBD2 (5 bases each). V lost 5 bases, J lost 3 bases, and 20 bases lay in between. The CDR3 totals 17 residues. Germline V lookup: CDR1 PRHDT, CDR2 FYEKMQ (reference sequence). CDR3 protein: CASSQKTGTHDYNEQFF. DNA of the CDR3: TGTGCCAGCAGCCAAAAGACCGGGACCCACGACTACAATGAGCAGTTCTTC.

The rearrangement links TRBV19 to TRBJ1-2; D uncertain. Germline V gives CDR1 LNHDA, CDR2 SQIVND (reference sequence). V shed 10 bases and J shed 5 bases, with 14 bases lying between them. This CDR3 comprises 12 residues. The CDR3 region has the DNA TGTGCCATCGGAGACGGGAATTATGGCTACACCTTC. This codes for CAIGDGNYGYTF.